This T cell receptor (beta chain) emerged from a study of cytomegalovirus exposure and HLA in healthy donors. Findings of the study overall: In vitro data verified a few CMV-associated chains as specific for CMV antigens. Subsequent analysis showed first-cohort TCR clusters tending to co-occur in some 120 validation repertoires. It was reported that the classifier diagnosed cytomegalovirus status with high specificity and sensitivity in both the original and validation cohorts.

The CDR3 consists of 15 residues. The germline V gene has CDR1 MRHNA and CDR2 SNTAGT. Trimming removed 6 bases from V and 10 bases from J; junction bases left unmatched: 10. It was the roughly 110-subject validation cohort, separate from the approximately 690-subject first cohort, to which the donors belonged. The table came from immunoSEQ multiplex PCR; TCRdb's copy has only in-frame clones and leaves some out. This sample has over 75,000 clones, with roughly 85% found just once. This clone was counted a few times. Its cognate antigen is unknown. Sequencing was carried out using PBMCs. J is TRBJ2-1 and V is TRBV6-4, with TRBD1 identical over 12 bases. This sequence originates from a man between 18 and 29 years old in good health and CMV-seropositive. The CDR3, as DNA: TGTGCCAGCAGCGGCGGGACAGGGGGCCATGAGGAGCAGTTCTTC. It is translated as CASSGGTGGHEEQFF.